The 16 T cell receptor beta chains given below trace back to one sample, sequenced in a study of cytomegalovirus exposure and HLA in healthy donors. Assay: immunoSEQ multiplex PCR; the TCRdb copy retains only in-frame clones and omits some. The data hold 100,000 to 150,000 clones, with approximately 92% observed a single time. The sequencing sample was made of PBMCs. The receptors here all came from a woman younger than 30 in good health and CMV-seronegative.

J is TRBJ2-1 and V is TRBV7-9; TRBD2 agrees at 11 bases. The J segment lost 14 bases and the V segment lost 6 bases, leaving 15 bases of the junction unmatched. Germline V lookup: CDR1 SEHNR, CDR2 FQNEAQ (reference sequence). This CDR3 is built from 15 residues. The CDR3 spells CASSFTELAGGKEFF. In DNA, the CDR3 is TGTGCCAGCAGTTTCACGGAGCTAGCGGGGGGCAAGGAGTTCTTC.

The V call is TRBV19, the J call TRBJ2-4; D gene ambiguous. Trimming cost V 3 bases and J 0 bases, with 9 bases left between them. The germline CDR1 and CDR2 sequences are LNHDA and SQIVND (reference sequence). The CDR3 contains 15 residues. CDR3 region: CASSMVGLAKNIQYF. The CDR3 coding sequence is TGTGCCAGTAGTATGGTGGGCCTAGCCAAAAACATTCAGTACTTC.

The rearrangement joins TRBV6-5 to TRBJ1-2; 10 bases agree with TRBD1. Trimming took 5 bases from V and 3 from J; bases not matched to a gene: 6. The CDR3 covers 15 residues. The germline gives CDR1 MNHEY, CDR2 SVGAGI. DNA of the CDR3: TGTGCCAGCAGTCCCGGGACAGGGGAGGACTATGGCTACACCTTC. This translates into CASSPGTGEDYGYTF.

This clone was seen just once. V and J are TRBV7-3 and TRBJ1-1; D is unclear. V shed 5 bases and J shed 1 base, with 8 bases lying between them. The germline CDR1 and CDR2 sequences are SGHTA and FQGTGA. The CDR3 extends over 13 amino acids. The CDR3 DNA reads as TGTGCCAGCAGCGAGTCAAGGAACACTGAAGCTTTCTTT. This sequence encodes CASSESRNTEAFF.

The rearrangement joins TRBV10-1 to TRBJ2-3; 14 nucleotides align to TRBD2. The germline V gene encodes CDR1 WNHNN and CDR2 SYGVQD (reference sequence). This CDR3 contains 14 residues. The V segment lost 1 base and the J segment 12 bases; nucleotides outside the gene matches: 3. This CDR3 reads CASSELGLAGAQYF. The CDR3 DNA reads as TGCGCCAGCAGTGAGTTGGGACTAGCGGGGGCCCAGTATTTT.

The chain combines TRBV7-3 with TRBJ1-1, with D possibly being TRBD1 (6 bases). The germline gives CDR1 SGHTA, CDR2 FQGTGA. V was cut by 0 bases and J by 3 bases, with 8 bases left in between. The CDR3 runs to 14 residues. The CDR3 sequence is CASSLTGADTEAFF. As DNA, the CDR3 is TGTGCCAGCAGCTTAACGGGGGCGGACACTGAAGCTTTCTTT.

CDR3 DNA sequence: TGTGCCAGCCGAAGGGGCGGTAGCTCCTACGAGCAGTACTTC. This codes for CASRRGGSSYEQYF. V gene TRBV6-5 combines with J gene TRBJ2-7; TRBD1 might be the D (5 bases). Between the trimmed V and J ends, which lost 8 bases and 0 bases, there was a span of 14 bases. The V gene's germline CDR1 is MNHEY and CDR2 SVGAGI. This CDR3 is 14 amino acids long.

V usage is TRBV19 and J usage is TRBJ1-2, with 7 bases matching TRBD1. Germline assignment: CDR1 LNHDA and CDR2 SQIVND (reference sequence). J was trimmed by 11 bases and V by 0 bases; bases with no gene match: 6. The CDR3 runs to 13 residues. In nucleotides, the CDR3 is TGTGCCAGTAGTATAGACCCGGACAGGCCTTACACCTTC. Translated, it gives CASSIDPDRPYTF. Filled out from reference TRBV19 and TRBJ1-2, the complete variable domain reads DGGITQSPKYLFRKEGQNVTLSCEQNLNHDAMYWYRQDPGQGLRLIYYSQIVNDFQKGDIAEGYSVSREKKESFPLTVTSAQKNPTAFYLCASSIDPDRPYTFGSGTRLTVV.

This clone is a singleton in its sample. This chain uses TRBV27 with TRBJ2-6, with 7 positions matching TRBD2. This CDR3 has 16 residues. CDR1 is MNHEY, CDR2 SMNVEV, per germline (reference sequence). After removal of 3 bases from V and 1 base from J, the junction contained 3 bases not matched to a gene. CDR3 DNA sequence: TGTGCCAGCAGTTTCTTAGCGGGTTCTGGGGCCAACGTCCTGACTTTC. Protein product: CASSFLAGSGANVLTF.

The chain combines TRBV18 with TRBJ1-1; 8 bases line up with TRBD1. The CDR3 consists of 18 residues. Germline CDR1 and CDR2: KGHSH and LQKENI. V trimming: 2 bases; J trimming: 0 bases; junction bases outside the gene matches: 11. CDR3: CASSPSTGGGGMNTEAFF. In DNA, the CDR3 is TGTGCCAGCTCACCATCCACAGGGGGTGGAGGAATGAACACTGAAGCTTTCTTT.

This clone was seen just once. The J gene is TRBJ2-3, the V gene TRBV10-1; perhaps TRBD2 as D (5 bases). The CDR3 length is 12 residues. Germline V gene lookup returns CDR1 WNHNN and CDR2 SYGVQD (reference sequence). V was trimmed by 8 bases and J by 2 bases, leaving 8 bases between them. The CDR3 DNA follows: TGCGCCAGCTCTCGGGACACAGATACGCAGTATTTT. This codes for CASSRDTDTQYF.

The rearrangement joins TRBV5-1 to TRBJ2-3; D remains ambiguous. CDR3 length: 16 amino acids. The ends were cut back, 1 base at V and 1 base at J, with 13 bases in the middle. Germline V gives CDR1 SGHRS, CDR2 YFSETQ. In nucleotides, the CDR3 is TGCGCCAGCAGCTTGTCTGATTTACTGCGCACAGATACGCAGTATTTT. It encodes CASSLSDLLRTDTQYF.

This rearrangement joins TRBV9 to TRBJ2-2; TRBD1 matches at 8 bases. The CDR3 length is 16 residues. Per germline, CDR1 SGDLS and CDR2 YYNGEE. The trim removed 4 bases at V and 5 bases at J, leaving 10 bases unmatched. As DNA, the CDR3 is TGTGCCAGCAGCCGGGGACGAAGGACAGGGACCGGGGAGCTGTTTTTT. Its protein is CASSRGRRTGTGELFF.

The V gene is TRBV5-1, the J gene TRBJ2-1; TRBD2 aligns across 13 bases. With 2 bases clipped from V and 9 bases from J, the junction kept 8 bases outside the gene matches. Germline lookup yields CDR1 SGHRS and CDR2 YFSETQ. There are 16 residues in the CDR3. CDR3 sequence (DNA): TGCGCCAGCAGCTTTCCTACTAGCGGGGGGGCCTTTGAGCAGTTCTTC. As protein: CASSFPTSGGAFEQFF.

The V gene is TRBV19, the J gene TRBJ1-2, with 12 bases matching TRBD1. Trimming took 7 bases from V and 4 from J; bases not matched to a gene: 13. Germline V CDR1 and CDR2: LNHDA, SQIVND (reference sequence). The CDR3 length is 17 residues. DNA of the CDR3: TGTGCCAGTATCCCCCGGGACAGGGGGCTCCTTGGCTATGGCTACACCTTC. This codes for CASIPRDRGLLGYGYTF.

The chain employs TRBV27 and TRBJ1-6; D gene unclear. CDR3 length: 13 residues. V gave up 2 bases and J gave up 8 bases, with 7 bases separating them. Germline lookup yields CDR1 MNHEY and CDR2 SMNVEV (reference sequence). The CDR3 loop is CASSLRRDSPLHF. For the CDR3, the DNA is TGTGCCAGCAGTTTAAGGCGGGATTCACCCCTCCACTTT.